This entry describes one TCR beta chain. Its antigen remains unknown. This specimen belongs to a study of radiotherapy plus CTLA-4 blockade in lung cancer. Overall study context: With 31% of patients having disease control, objective responses were seen in approximately 18%. Study findings and constraints: Among blood TCR repertoires after radiotherapy plus ipilimumab, tumor-derived clones expanded. The authors reported that early blood T cell clone dynamics, with interferon-beta, best predicted response.

CTLA-4 blockade with ipilimumab, together with focal radiation, was given to patients with chemo-refractory metastatic non-small-cell lung cancer. Clones were read by immunoSEQ multiplex PCR, and TCRdb kept only the in-frame ones, dropping some. The sample shows some 70,000 clones, approximately 79% of them seen only once. Germline V gene sequence: CDR1 SGHAT, CDR2 FQNNGV. Trimming shortened V by 8 bases and J by 2 bases, and 4 bases separated the two germline ends. The CDR3 contains 11 residues. This receptor was obtained from a human donor with non-small cell lung cancer who had a complete response to radiotherapy plus ipilimumab. J is TRBJ2-1 and V is TRBV11-2; D is undetermined. The material was peripheral blood, obtained from a patient treated with radiotherapy plus ipilimumab. The CDR3 spells CASGPYNEQFF. In nucleotides, the CDR3 is TGTGCCAGCGGGCCCTACAATGAGCAGTTCTTC.